A single sample gave rise to the 28 T cell receptor beta chains below, sequenced in a study of blood T cell repertoires in COVID-19. Sequencing was performed with immunoSEQ multiplex PCR; in TCRdb, only in-frame clones are kept and a portion is missing. Among about 140,000 clones, about four fifths were seen once, and the ten largest hold 3% to 4%. Input material: PBMCs or T cells enriched from blood (not recorded which). Receptors originate from a woman aged 45-59 years with acute COVID-19.

The rearrangement joins TRBV10-2 to TRBJ2-7; the D gene is possibly TRBD1 (5 bases). Per germline, CDR1 WSHSY and CDR2 SAAADI. V lost 6 bases and J 2 bases, leaving 17 bases between the germline ends. The CDR3 sequence is 15 residues long. Here the CDR3 reads CASSLRASRPYEQYF. The CDR3 nucleotides are TGCGCCAGCAGCCTCAGGGCGTCTCGACCCTACGAGCAGTACTTC.

This chain joins TRBV12-2 and TRBJ1-2; the DNA was not used to check the table's D call, TRBD1. TRBV12-2 is a pseudogene. The CDR3 consists of 21 residues. As DNA, the CDR3 is TGTGCAAGTCGGGGAGGCGACGTGGGGCGGGACAGTCCCCTCTTCGACTATGGCTACACCTTC. Protein: CASRGGDVGRDSPLFDYGYTF.

This rearrangement joins TRBV14 to TRBJ2-5, with D perhaps matching TRBD1 (6 bases). CDR1 SGHDN and CDR2 FVKESK come from the germline V gene. Trimming left V 6 bases short and J 1 base short, with 15 bases between. CDR3 length: 15 residues. The CDR3 DNA reads as TGTGCCAGCAGACCTCAGGGGACCCCCCAAGAGACCCAGTACTTC. Its translation is CASRPQGTPQETQYF.

This chain links TRBV29-1 with TRBJ2-1; maybe TRBD2 (5 bases). Germline CDR1 reads SQVTM; CDR2 reads ANQGSEA. With 4 bases removed from V and 10 bases from J, the gap between germline ends came to 8 bases. The CDR3 length is 10 residues. CDR3: CSVGTVEQFF. CDR3 DNA sequence: TGCAGCGTTGGGACTGTAGAGCAGTTCTTC.

The gene calls are TRBV7-8 and TRBJ2-5, with TRBD2 matching 9 bases. The CDR3 runs to 16 residues. CDR1 is SGHVS, CDR2 FQNEAQ, per germline. Trimming cost V 11 bases and J 4 bases; bases outside gene matches: 17. CDR3 DNA: TGTGCCGTCCCTTGGTTTGCGGGAGGGCCGATAGAGACCCAGTACTTC. It yields the protein CAVPWFAGGPIETQYF.

This chain joins TRBV5-1 and TRBJ1-2; 9 nucleotides match TRBD1. V dropped 3 bases and J dropped 8; count of bases not matched to a gene: 8. Per the germline V gene, CDR1 is SGHRS and CDR2 is YFSETQ. This CDR3 has 14 residues. The CDR3 DNA is TGCGCCAGCAGCTCTATGGGACAGGGATTAGGCTACACCTTC. Translation: CASSSMGQGLGYTF.

The chain joins TRBV5-1 to TRBJ2-5; 10 bases match TRBD2. Germline CDR1 SGHRS, CDR2 YFSETQ. Unmatched junction bases numbered 9, after V lost 7 bases and J lost 6 bases. The CDR3 totals 14 residues. The CDR3 nucleotides read TGCGCCAGCTCTACTAGCGGGGCCTCCAAGACCCAGTACTTC. Protein product: CASSTSGASKTQYF.

CDR3 coding DNA: TGTGCCAGCAGCTTAGGAGGGGGCGCGGCTAATGAAAAACTGTTTTTT. This gives the protein CASSLGGGAANEKLFF. The chain recombines TRBV7-8 with TRBJ1-4, with 7 bases that match TRBD1. Germline values: CDR1 SGHVS, CDR2 FQNEAQ. V shed 1 base and J 3 bases; nucleotides not matched to a gene: 5. CDR3 length: 16 amino acids.

This clone was seen only once. This chain links TRBV18 with TRBJ1-1; 10 bases are a match to TRBD1. Germline V gene sequence: CDR1 KGHSH, CDR2 LQKENI. CDR3 length: 17 residues. The junction had 15 bases not matched to a gene; V was cut back by 7 bases and J by 4 bases. The CDR3 DNA sequence: TGTGCCAGCTTACCGCGGACAGGGGGGCCCTTGGGCACTGAAGCTTTCTTT. Translation gives CASLPRTGGPLGTEAFF.

This rearrangement joins TRBV5-1 to TRBJ1-3, with a possible D match to TRBD1 (6 bases). Germline CDR1 SGHRS, CDR2 YFSETQ. CDR3 size: 16 residues. Trimming shortened V by 0 bases and J by 0 bases, and 10 bases separated the two germline ends. CDR3: CASSLVDSFSGNTIYF. CDR3 nucleotides: TGCGCCAGCAGCTTGGTGGACAGCTTCTCTGGAAACACCATATATTTT.

This clone was observed a single time. The chain links TRBV7-6 to TRBJ2-1, with 7 positions matching TRBD2. CDR1 is SGHVS and CDR2 is FNYEAQ in the germline V gene. With 4 bases clipped from V and 4 bases from J, the junction kept 7 bases outside the gene matches. This CDR3 region has 15 residues. The CDR3 DNA reads as TGTGCCAGCAGCTACCTAGCGGCATATTACAATGAGCAGTTCTTC. It yields the protein CASSYLAAYYNEQFF.

The chain combines TRBV2 with TRBJ1-3; 9 bases line up with TRBD1. CDR3 length equals 17 residues. Germline V CDR1 and CDR2: SNHLY, FYNNEI. J lost 0 bases, V lost 6 bases, and 9 bases had no gene match. The chain's CDR3 is CASSLQGAEYSGNTIYF. The CDR3 DNA reads TGTGCCAGCAGCCTACAGGGGGCAGAATACTCTGGAAACACCATATATTTT.

This clone appeared once. The V gene is TRBV2, the J gene TRBJ2-2; 12 nucleotides line up with TRBD2. V dropped 3 bases and J dropped 8; count of bases not matched to a gene: 7. Germline V gene sequence: CDR1 SNHLY, CDR2 FYNNEI. This CDR3 region has 16 residues. The CDR3: CASSDGLAGGSGELFF. Written as DNA, the CDR3 is TGTGCCAGCAGTGATGGGCTAGCGGGAGGGTCAGGGGAGCTGTTTTTT.

The V call is TRBV6-5, the J call TRBJ1-5, with 10 bases matching TRBD1. The V gene end was trimmed by 6 bases and the J gene end by 7 bases; junction bases not matched to a gene: 6. Germline loops: CDR1 MNHEY, CDR2 SVGAGI. The CDR3 totals 14 residues. In DNA form, the CDR3 reads TGTGCCAGCAGCAGGGACAGGGGTCTCCAGCCCCAGCATTTT. This encodes CASSRDRGLQPQHF.

The chain combines TRBV19 with TRBJ1-1; TRBD1 matches at 12 bases. The CDR3 consists of 13 residues. Germline V gene lookup returns CDR1 LNHDA and CDR2 SQIVND (reference sequence). Trimming removed 5 bases from V and 10 bases from J; junction bases left unmatched: 5. The CDR3 loop is CASSSGTGGLAFF. CDR3 bases: TGTGCCAGTAGTTCCGGGACAGGGGGCCTAGCTTTCTTT.

This clone was recorded only once. The chain is built from TRBV25-1 and TRBJ2-5, with TRBD2 matching over 7 bases. J gave up 0 bases and V 8 bases, and 6 bases lay outside the gene matches. The CDR3 runs 14 residues. From germline, CDR1 is MGHDK and CDR2 SYGVNS. The CDR3 here is CASGRGLYQETQYF. Written as DNA, the CDR3 is TGTGCCAGCGGGCGGGGACTATACCAAGAGACCCAGTACTTC.

V is TRBV11-3 and J is TRBJ1-2; tentatively, D is TRBD1 (5 bases). Germline V gene data show CDR1 as SGHNT and CDR2 as YENEEA. The V gene lost 10 bases and the J gene lost 7 bases, with 13 bases spanning the gap. The CDR3 covers 11 residues. CDR3 DNA sequence: TGTGCCATCGGGACTGTAGGTGGCTACACCTTC. Translating it yields CAIGTVGGYTF.

J is TRBJ2-1 and V is TRBV5-1; TRBD1 is a possible D gene (7 bases). The CDR3 contains 16 residues. Trimming pared 2 bases from V and 4 bases from J, leaving 16 bases between. Germline V CDR1 and CDR2: SGHRS, YFSETQ. The chain's CDR3 is CASSLVDRAGYNEQFF. CDR3 bases: TGCGCCAGCAGCTTAGTCGACAGGGCGGGATACAATGAGCAGTTCTTC.

The chain employs TRBV5-4 and TRBJ1-2, with TRBD1 as a possible D gene (5 bases). Germline V gives CDR1 SGHNT, CDR2 YYREEE (reference sequence). The CDR3 runs 14 residues. The germline V and J ends were trimmed by 1 base and 4 bases, with 11 bases remaining between them. Written as DNA, the CDR3 is TGTGCCAGCAGCTTGTCAGGGTTGGGCTATGGCTACACCTTC. Its protein product is CASSLSGLGYGYTF.

The chain recombines TRBV30 with TRBJ1-6; a weak D match, TRBD1 (5 bases). V was pared by 2 bases and J by 13 bases, with 18 bases between. CDR1 is GTSNPN, CDR2 SVGIG, per germline (reference sequence). CDR3 length: 14 amino acids. The CDR3 DNA reads as TGTGCCTGGAGTACCGGGACGGGGGAATTGCCCCTCCACTTT. Translated: CAWSTGTGELPLHF.

The chain links TRBV7-9 to TRBJ2-5; D not resolved. This CDR3 is built from 15 residues. The germline gives CDR1 SEHNR, CDR2 FQNEAQ (reference sequence). V was trimmed by 1 base and J by 5 bases, leaving 14 bases between them. DNA of the CDR3: TGTGCCAGCAGCTTAGTCCAGTACGCGAGGGAGACCCAGTACTTC. Translation: CASSLVQYARETQYF.

This chain uses TRBV18 with TRBJ2-1; the match to TRBD2 covers 10 bases. The CDR3 runs to 16 residues. Germline CDR1 and CDR2: KGHSH and LQKENI. V lost 6 bases, J lost 5 bases, and 10 bases stayed unmatched. For the CDR3, the DNA is TGTGCCAGCTCCCGAAGAAGCGGGGGGGGAAACAATGAGCAGTTCTTC. It codes for CASSRRSGGGNNEQFF.

The chain couples TRBV2 to TRBJ2-3, with D perhaps TRBD2 (5 bases). The CDR3 has 15 amino acids. Germline V gives CDR1 SNHLY, CDR2 FYNNEI. Between the trimmed V and J ends, which lost 8 bases and 2 bases, there was a span of 17 bases. The CDR3 DNA is TGTGCCAGCTACGAGGGCCCTAAATTCACAGATACGCAGTATTTT. Encoded protein: CASYEGPKFTDTQYF.

The chain couples TRBV20-1 to TRBJ2-3; D might be TRBD1 (6 bases). CDR1 is DFQATT and CDR2 is SNEGSKA in the germline V gene (reference sequence). This CDR3 is 14 amino acids long. Trimming took off 3 bases at V and 0 bases at J, with 10 bases between the two ends. The CDR3 region has the DNA TGCAGTGCTAGTATGGACAGTAGCACAGATACGCAGTATTTT. It is translated as CSASMDSSTDTQYF.

The chain has TRBV29-1 and TRBJ2-6; 7 positions match TRBD1. V shed 7 bases, J shed 0 bases, and the junction held 9 bases outside the gene matches. CDR3 length: 16 residues. Germline CDR1 is SQVTM and CDR2 is ANQGSEA. DNA of the CDR3: TGCAGCGCCCAGGGGGACACGGACTCTGGGGCCAACGTCCTGACTTTC. It encodes CSAQGDTDSGANVLTF.

This rearrangement joins TRBV5-1 to TRBJ2-7, with TRBD1 matching 11 bases. The length of the CDR3 is 14 residues. Trimming took 3 bases from V and 5 from J; bases not matched to a gene: 4. CDR1 and CDR2 (germline): SGHRS, YFSETQ. The CDR3 here is CASSYGTGGHEQYF. CDR3 bases: TGCGCCAGCAGCTACGGGACAGGGGGTCACGAGCAGTACTTC.

The V gene is TRBV10-2, the J gene TRBJ2-1; 8 bases are a match to TRBD2. This CDR3 has 14 amino acids. With 6 bases clipped from V and 6 bases from J, the junction kept 7 bases outside the gene matches. Per the germline V gene, CDR1 is WSHSY and CDR2 is SAAADI. The CDR3 sequence is CASRPGLARNEQFF. CDR3 in DNA: TGCGCCAGCAGACCCGGACTAGCTCGCAATGAGCAGTTCTTC.

The chain links TRBV11-3 to TRBJ2-7, with 7 bases lining up with TRBD1. CDR1 and CDR2 (germline): SGHNT, YENEEA. J lost 1 base, V lost 6 bases, and 6 bases had no gene match. The length of the CDR3 is 14 residues. CDR3 region: CASSGTEPSYEQYF. CDR3 nucleotides: TGTGCCAGCAGTGGGACAGAGCCGTCCTACGAGCAGTACTTC.